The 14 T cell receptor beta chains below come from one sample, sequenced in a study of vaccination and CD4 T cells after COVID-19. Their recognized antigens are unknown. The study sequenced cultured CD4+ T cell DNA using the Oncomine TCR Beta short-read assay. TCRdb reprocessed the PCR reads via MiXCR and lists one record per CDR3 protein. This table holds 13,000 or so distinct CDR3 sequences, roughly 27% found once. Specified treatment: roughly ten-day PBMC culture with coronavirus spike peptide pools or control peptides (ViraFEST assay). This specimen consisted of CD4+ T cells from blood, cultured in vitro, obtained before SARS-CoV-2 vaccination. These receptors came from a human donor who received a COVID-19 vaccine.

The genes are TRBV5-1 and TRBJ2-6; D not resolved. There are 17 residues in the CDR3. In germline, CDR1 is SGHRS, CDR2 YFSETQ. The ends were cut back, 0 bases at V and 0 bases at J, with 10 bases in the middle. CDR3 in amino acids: CASSLDSGLSGANVLTF. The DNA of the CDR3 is TGCGCCAGCAGCTTGGATTCAGGCCTCTCTGGGGCCAACGTCCTGACTTTC.

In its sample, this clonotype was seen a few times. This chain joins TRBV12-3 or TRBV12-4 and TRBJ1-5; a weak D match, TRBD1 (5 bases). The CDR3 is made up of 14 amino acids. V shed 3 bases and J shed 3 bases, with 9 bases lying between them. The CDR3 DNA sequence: TGTGCCAGCAGTTTTAAGACAGACAATCAGCCCCAGCATTTT. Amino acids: CASSFKTDNQPQHF.

The CDR3 here is CSARRQSTEAFF. The CDR3 nucleotides read TGCAGTGCTAGGAGGCAGAGCACTGAAGCTTTCTTT. The chain recombines TRBV20-1 with TRBJ1-1, with unresolved D. With 3 bases removed from V and 4 bases from J, the gap between germline ends came to 9 bases. The germline V gene has CDR1 DFQATT and CDR2 SNEGSKA (reference sequence). The CDR3 runs 12 residues.

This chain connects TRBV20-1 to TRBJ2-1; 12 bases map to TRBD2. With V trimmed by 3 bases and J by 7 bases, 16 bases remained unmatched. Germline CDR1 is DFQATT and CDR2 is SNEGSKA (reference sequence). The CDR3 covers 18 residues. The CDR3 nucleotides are TGCAGTGCTAGGGCACTGTGGACTAGCGGGGTCCGGGGTAATGAGCAGTTCTTC. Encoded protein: CSARALWTSGVRGNEQFF.

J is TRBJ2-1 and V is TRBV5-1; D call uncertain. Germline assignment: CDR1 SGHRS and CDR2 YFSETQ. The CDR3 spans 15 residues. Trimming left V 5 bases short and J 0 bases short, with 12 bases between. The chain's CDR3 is CASRDPSSSYNEQFF. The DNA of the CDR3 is TGCGCCAGCAGGGATCCGTCGAGCTCCTACAATGAGCAGTTCTTC.

The CDR3 loop reads CATSGSPGQFIDTQYF. The CDR3 coding sequence is TGTGCCACCAGTGGCAGTCCGGGACAGTTCATCGATACGCAGTATTTT. The rearrangement links TRBV24-1 to TRBJ2-3, with 7 bases identical to TRBD1. Germline V lookup: CDR1 KGHDR, CDR2 SFDVKD. Trimming took 5 bases from V and 6 from J; bases not matched to a gene: 13. The CDR3 is 16 residues long.

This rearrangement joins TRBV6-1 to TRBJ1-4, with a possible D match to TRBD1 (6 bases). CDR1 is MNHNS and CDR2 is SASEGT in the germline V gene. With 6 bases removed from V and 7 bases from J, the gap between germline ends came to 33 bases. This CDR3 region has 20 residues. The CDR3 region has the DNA TGTGCCAGCAGATCGAAGGCCGGGGGCGGAAGAACCCACTTTGGTGAAAAACTGTTTTTT. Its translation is CASRSKAGGGRTHFGEKLFF.

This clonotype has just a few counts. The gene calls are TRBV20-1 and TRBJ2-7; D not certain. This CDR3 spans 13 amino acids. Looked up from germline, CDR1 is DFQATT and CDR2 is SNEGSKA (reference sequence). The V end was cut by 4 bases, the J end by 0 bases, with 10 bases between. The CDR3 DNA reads TGCAGTGCTACCCTACCGAGCTCCTACGAGCAGTACTTC. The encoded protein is CSATLPSSYEQYF.

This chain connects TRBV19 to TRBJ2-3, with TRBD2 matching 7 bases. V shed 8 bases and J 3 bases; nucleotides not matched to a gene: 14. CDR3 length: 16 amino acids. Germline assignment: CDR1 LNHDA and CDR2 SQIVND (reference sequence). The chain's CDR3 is CASSFETTSSTDTQYF. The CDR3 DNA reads TGTGCCAGTTCATTCGAGACGACTAGCAGTACAGATACGCAGTATTTT. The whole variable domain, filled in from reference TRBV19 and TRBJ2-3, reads DGGITQSPKYLFRKEGQNVTLSCEQNLNHDAMYWYRQDPGQGLRLIYYSQIVNDFQKGDIAEGYSVSREKKESFPLTVTSAQKNPTAFYLCASSFETTSSTDTQYFGPGTRLTVL.

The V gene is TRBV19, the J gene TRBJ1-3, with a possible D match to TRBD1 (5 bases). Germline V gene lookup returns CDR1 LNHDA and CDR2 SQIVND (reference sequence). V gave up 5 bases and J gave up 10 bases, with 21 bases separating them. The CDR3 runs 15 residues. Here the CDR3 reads CASSPRGARAETIYF. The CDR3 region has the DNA TGTGCCAGTAGTCCACGAGGGGCCAGGGCGGAAACCATATATTTT.

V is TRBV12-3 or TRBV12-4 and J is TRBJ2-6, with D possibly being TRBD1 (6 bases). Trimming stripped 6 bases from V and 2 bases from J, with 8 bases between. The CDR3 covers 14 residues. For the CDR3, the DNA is TGTGCCAGCAGCCGGACAGCTGGGGCCAACGTCCTGACTTTC. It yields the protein CASSRTAGANVLTF.

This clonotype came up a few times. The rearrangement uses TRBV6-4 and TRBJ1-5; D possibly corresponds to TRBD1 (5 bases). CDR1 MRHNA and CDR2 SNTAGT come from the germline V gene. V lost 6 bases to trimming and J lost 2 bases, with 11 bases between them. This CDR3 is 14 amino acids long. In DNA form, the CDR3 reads TGTGCCAGCAGCCAGGGACGGGGCAATCAGCCCCAGCATTTT. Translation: CASSQGRGNQPQHF.

CDR3 DNA sequence: TGTGCCAGTAGAGTCGGGGAAGCCGGCTACACCTTC. Encoded protein: CASRVGEAGYTF. The rearrangement uses TRBV19 and TRBJ1-2; D ambiguous. Trimming took 6 bases from V and 8 from J, leaving 13 bases between them. Germline loops: CDR1 LNHDA, CDR2 SQIVND (reference sequence). CDR3 size: 12 residues.

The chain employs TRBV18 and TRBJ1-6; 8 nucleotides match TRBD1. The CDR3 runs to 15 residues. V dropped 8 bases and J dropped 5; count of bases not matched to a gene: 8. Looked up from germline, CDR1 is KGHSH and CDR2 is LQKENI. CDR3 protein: CASTPGQVNNSPLHF. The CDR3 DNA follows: TGTGCCAGCACCCCGGGACAGGTGAATAATTCACCCCTCCACTTT.